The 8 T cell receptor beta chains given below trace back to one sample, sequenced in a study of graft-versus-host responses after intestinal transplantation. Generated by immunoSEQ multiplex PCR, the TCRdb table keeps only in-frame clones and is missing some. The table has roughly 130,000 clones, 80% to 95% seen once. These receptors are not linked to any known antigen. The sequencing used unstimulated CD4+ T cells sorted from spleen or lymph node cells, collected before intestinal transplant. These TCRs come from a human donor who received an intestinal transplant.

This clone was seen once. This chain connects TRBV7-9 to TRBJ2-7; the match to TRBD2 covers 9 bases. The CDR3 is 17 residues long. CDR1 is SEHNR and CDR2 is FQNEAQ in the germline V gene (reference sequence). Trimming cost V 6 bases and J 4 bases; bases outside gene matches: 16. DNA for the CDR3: TGTGCCAGCAGTCACGCCCTCCAGGGACTAGCTCGATACGAGCAGTACTTC. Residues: CASSHALQGLARYEQYF.

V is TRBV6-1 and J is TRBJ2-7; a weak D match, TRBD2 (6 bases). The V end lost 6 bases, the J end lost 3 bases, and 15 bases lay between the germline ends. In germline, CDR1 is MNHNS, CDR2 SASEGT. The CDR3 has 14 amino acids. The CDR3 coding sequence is TGTGCCAGCAGCCGGGACTTTGCTCTCTACGAGCAGTACTTC. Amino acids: CASSRDFALYEQYF.

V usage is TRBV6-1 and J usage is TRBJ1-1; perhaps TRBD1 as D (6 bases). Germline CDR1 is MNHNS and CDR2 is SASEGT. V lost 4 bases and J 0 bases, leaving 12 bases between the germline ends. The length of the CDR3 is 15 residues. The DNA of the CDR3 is TGTGCCAGCAGTGGGGGGGGCAACTTGAACACTGAAGCTTTCTTT. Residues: CASSGGGNLNTEAFF.

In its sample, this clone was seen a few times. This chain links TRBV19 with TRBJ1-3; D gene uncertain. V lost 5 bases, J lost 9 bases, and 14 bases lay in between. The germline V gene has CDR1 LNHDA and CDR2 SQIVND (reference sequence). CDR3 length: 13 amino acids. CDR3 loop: CASSGGPVGTIYF. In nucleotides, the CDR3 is TGTGCCAGTAGTGGAGGACCCGTCGGCACCATATATTTT. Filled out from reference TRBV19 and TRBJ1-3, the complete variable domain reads DGGITQSPKYLFRKEGQNVTLSCEQNLNHDAMYWYRQDPGQGLRLIYYSQIVNDFQKGDIAEGYSVSREKKESFPLTVTSAQKNPTAFYLCASSGGPVGTIYFGEGSWLTVV.

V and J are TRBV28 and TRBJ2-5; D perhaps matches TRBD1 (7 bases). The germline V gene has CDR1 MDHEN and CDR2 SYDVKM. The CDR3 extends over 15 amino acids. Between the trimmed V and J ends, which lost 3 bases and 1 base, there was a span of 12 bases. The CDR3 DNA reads TGTGCCAGCAGTTTGTGGAGGGACAGCCAAGAGACCCAGTACTTC. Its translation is CASSLWRDSQETQYF.

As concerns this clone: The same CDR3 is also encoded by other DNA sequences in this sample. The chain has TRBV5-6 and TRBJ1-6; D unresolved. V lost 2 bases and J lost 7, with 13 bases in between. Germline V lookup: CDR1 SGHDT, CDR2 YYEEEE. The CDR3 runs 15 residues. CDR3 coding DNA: TGTGCCAGCAGCTTTACAGCCTCAGCCAATTCACCCCTCCACTTT. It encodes CASSFTASANSPLHF.

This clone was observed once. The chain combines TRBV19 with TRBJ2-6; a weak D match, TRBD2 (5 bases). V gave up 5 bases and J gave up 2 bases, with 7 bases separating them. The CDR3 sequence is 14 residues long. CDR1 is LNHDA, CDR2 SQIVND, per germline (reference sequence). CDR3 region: CASSRGPGANVLTF. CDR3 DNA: TGTGCCAGTAGTCGGGGTCCTGGGGCCAACGTCCTGACTTTC.

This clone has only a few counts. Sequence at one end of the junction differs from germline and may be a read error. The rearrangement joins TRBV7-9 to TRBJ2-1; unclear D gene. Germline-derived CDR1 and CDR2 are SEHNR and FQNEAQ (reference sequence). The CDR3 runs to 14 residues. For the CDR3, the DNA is TGCGCCAGCAGCCAAGATTGGGCCTTCAATGAGCAGTTCTTC. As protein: CASSQDWAFNEQFF. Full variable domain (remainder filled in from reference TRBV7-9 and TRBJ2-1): DTGVSQNPRHKITKRGQNVTFRCDPISEHNRLYWYRQTLGQGPEFLTYFQNEAQLEKSRLLSDRFSAERPKGSFSTLEIQRTEQGDSAMYLCASSQDWAFNEQFFGPGTRLTVL.